This is a list of T cell receptor beta chains from one sample in a study of T cell responses to AZD1222 COVID-19 vaccine. Assay: immunoSEQ multiplex PCR; the TCRdb copy retains only in-frame clones and omits some. The sample carries under 200,000 clones, about 91% recorded once. The sequencing here drew on peripheral blood, taken on day 0 of AZD1222 vaccination. Source of these receptors: an adult in good health. Each CDR3 is given with its conserved first and last residue. Fields, in order: CDR3 length, clone size, J gene, V gene, D gene, CDR3 DNA, CDR3 protein. The D gene is left open where the match is weak. Clone size, where shown, is once, few, many, or a class for clones that have expanded.

cdr3_length: 14; clone_size: -; j_call: TRBJ1-6; v_call: TRBV28; d_call: -; cdr3_nt: TGTGCCAGCAGCCCACAGGCCTATAATTCACCCCTCCACTTT; cdr3_aa: CASSPQAYNSPLHF
cdr3_length: 15; clone_size: -; j_call: TRBJ1-4; v_call: TRBV19; d_call: -; cdr3_nt: TGTGCCAGTGCGACTGGGGGCTCAACTAATGAAAAACTGTTTTTT; cdr3_aa: CASATGGSTNEKLFF
cdr3_length: 15; clone_size: once; j_call: TRBJ1-5; v_call: TRBV19; d_call: -; cdr3_nt: TGTGCCAGTAGTATCCCGGGTATTAGCAATCAGCCCCAGCATTTT; cdr3_aa: CASSIPGISNQPQHF
cdr3_length: 14; clone_size: -; j_call: TRBJ2-1; v_call: TRBV10-3; d_call: TRBD1; cdr3_nt: TGTGCCATCGCGGGACAGGGCGCCTACAATGAGCAGTTCTTC; cdr3_aa: CAIAGQGAYNEQFF
cdr3_length: 15; clone_size: -; j_call: TRBJ2-7; v_call: TRBV27; d_call: TRBD2; cdr3_nt: TGTGCCAGCAGTTTAAAGGTAGCGGGGCCCTACGAGCAGTACTTC; cdr3_aa: CASSLKVAGPYEQYF
cdr3_length: 15; clone_size: -; j_call: TRBJ2-1; v_call: TRBV2; d_call: TRBD2; cdr3_nt: TGTGCCAGCAGTGACGGACTAGCGCTGGGCAATGAGCAGTTCTTC; cdr3_aa: CASSDGLALGNEQFF
cdr3_length: 15; clone_size: -; j_call: TRBJ1-1; v_call: TRBV12-5; d_call: -; cdr3_nt: TGTGCTAGTGGTTTGGTAATGGGTAGAAACACTGAAGCTTTCTTT; cdr3_aa: CASGLVMGRNTEAFF
cdr3_length: 16; clone_size: -; j_call: TRBJ2-1; v_call: TRBV7-6; d_call: TRBD2; cdr3_nt: TGTGCCAGCAGCGCATGGACTAGCCTAGGGAACAATGAGCAGTTCTTC; cdr3_aa: CASSAWTSLGNNEQFF
cdr3_length: 13; clone_size: -; j_call: TRBJ1-1; v_call: TRBV27; d_call: -; cdr3_nt: TGTGCCAGCACCACTAATGGGGGAGCTGAAGCTTTCTTT; cdr3_aa: CASTTNGGAEAFF
cdr3_length: 13; clone_size: -; j_call: TRBJ1-1; v_call: TRBV12-3/TRBV12-4; d_call: -; cdr3_nt: TGTGCCAGCAGCAGACAGATTAGAGCTGAAGCTTTCTTT; cdr3_aa: CASSRQIRAEAFF
cdr3_length: 12; clone_size: -; j_call: TRBJ1-5; v_call: TRBV6-6; d_call: -; cdr3_nt: TGTGCCAGCAGTCCCCCTCTCGATCCCCAGCATTTT; cdr3_aa: CASSPPLDPQHF
cdr3_length: 15; clone_size: -; j_call: TRBJ2-7; v_call: TRBV7-7; d_call: TRBD1; cdr3_nt: TGTGCCAGCAGCTTAGGGACAGGGGGCTACAACGAGCAGTACTTC; cdr3_aa: CASSLGTGGYNEQYF
cdr3_length: 16; clone_size: -; j_call: TRBJ2-2; v_call: TRBV7-6; d_call: -; cdr3_nt: TGTGCCAGCAGCTCCCAAACAGGGAGAGGGACCGGGGAGCTGTTTTTT; cdr3_aa: CASSSQTGRGTGELFF
cdr3_length: 15; clone_size: -; j_call: TRBJ1-1; v_call: TRBV6-5; d_call: TRBD1; cdr3_nt: TGTGCCAGCAGTTACGCGGGGACAGTGTACACTGAAGCTTTCTTT; cdr3_aa: CASSYAGTVYTEAFF
cdr3_length: 14; clone_size: -; j_call: TRBJ1-1; v_call: TRBV27; d_call: TRBD1; cdr3_nt: TGTGCCAGCAGTTATCAAGGGGGCGGCACTGAAGCTTTCTTT; cdr3_aa: CASSYQGGGTEAFF
cdr3_length: 14; clone_size: -; j_call: TRBJ1-4; v_call: TRBV19; d_call: TRBD1; cdr3_nt: TGTGCCAGTAGCCTCAGGGGGGCTAATGAAAAACTGTTTTTT; cdr3_aa: CASSLRGANEKLFF
cdr3_length: 12; clone_size: few; j_call: TRBJ2-1; v_call: TRBV29-1; d_call: -; cdr3_nt: TGCAGCGCCTCGTCACGACTGGGGGAGCAGTTCTTC; cdr3_aa: CSASSRLGEQFF
cdr3_length: 16; clone_size: -; j_call: TRBJ2-5; v_call: TRBV24-1; d_call: -; cdr3_nt: TGTGCCACCAGTGACCCAGCACCACCAAACCAAGAGACCCAGTACTTC; cdr3_aa: CATSDPAPPNQETQYF
cdr3_length: 14; clone_size: -; j_call: TRBJ1-2; v_call: TRBV27; d_call: TRBD1; cdr3_nt: TGTGCCAGCAGTGTGCATCGGACAGGGTCTGGCTACACCTTC; cdr3_aa: CASSVHRTGSGYTF
cdr3_length: 16; clone_size: -; j_call: TRBJ2-2; v_call: TRBV28; d_call: TRBD2; cdr3_nt: TGTGCCAGCAGTTTGACAGCGGGGGGGCCGCGAGGGGAGCTGTTTTTT; cdr3_aa: CASSLTAGGPRGELFF
cdr3_length: 15; clone_size: -; j_call: TRBJ1-5; v_call: TRBV28; d_call: -; cdr3_nt: TGTGCCAGCAGTAACGGACAGAGGAGCAATCAGCCCCAGCATTTT; cdr3_aa: CASSNGQRSNQPQHF
cdr3_length: 16; clone_size: -; j_call: TRBJ2-1; v_call: TRBV11-2; d_call: -; cdr3_nt: TGTGCCAGCAGCTTCGTGGATGGTGGTTGGACAAATGAGCAGTTCTTC; cdr3_aa: CASSFVDGGWTNEQFF